The 21 T cell receptor beta chains below were found in one sample sequenced in a study of tumor-infiltrating lymphocytes in primary liver carcinoma. DNA and RNA were both co-extracted from about 19-30 mg of bulk tissue that had not been sorted. Production of TCR beta cDNA used 400 to 650 ng total RNA together with a constant-region primer. Three-round nested multiplex PCR performed with slightly modified ARM-PCR produced the TCR beta libraries. TRBV1-TRBV30 forward and Cbeta reverse primers drove the first two approximately 10-cycle rounds. Each CDR3 protein gets one entry after TCRdb re-called the multiplex PCR reads with MiXCR. The data show about 190,000 distinct CDR3 sequences, around 85% seen once. The sample was tumor tissue from primary liver carcinoma. Source of these receptors: a man aged 35-49 years with primary liver carcinoma and hepatitis B virus infection.

About this clonotype: An end of the junction differs from the germline gene, which may be a read error. The chain recombines TRBV6-1 with TRBJ2-2; D is perhaps TRBD2 (5 bases). Germline V gives CDR1 MNHNS, CDR2 SASEGT. The CDR3 has 15 amino acids. CDR3 in amino acids: CANRKGWWLAGELFF. The DNA for the CDR3 is TGTGCCAACAGAAAAGGGTGGTGGCTCGCCGGGGAGTTGTTTTTT.

This clonotype appeared many times. The rearrangement uses TRBV28 and TRBJ2-7; 13 bases are shared with TRBD2. The CDR3 length is 15 residues. Germline-derived CDR1 and CDR2 are MDHEN and SYDVKM. The junction had 6 bases not matched to a gene; V was cut back by 6 bases and J by 4 bases. This CDR3 reads CASSLTSGRAYEQYF. CDR3 DNA: TGTGCCAGCAGCCTAACTAGCGGGAGGGCGTACGAGCAGTACTTC.

A remark on this clonotype: A junction boundary mismatches the germline segment, possibly from a read error. V gene TRBV6-1 combines with J gene TRBJ1-4, with D perhaps matching TRBD1 (5 bases). From germline, CDR1 is MNHNS and CDR2 SASEGT. The CDR3 extends over 20 amino acids. CDR3 DNA sequence: TGTGCCAGCAGTGCGTTTCTTTACGGGGCAGCACTTACTGCTAATGGAAAACTGTTTTTC. As protein: CASSAFLYGAALTANGKLFF.

As concerns this clonotype: One junction end does not reproduce the germline sequence, and a read error may be involved. The chain is built from TRBV6-2 or TRBV6-3 and TRBJ2-7; D not resolved. Germline assignment: CDR1 MNHEY and CDR2 SVGEGT. The CDR3 runs 16 residues. CDR3 DNA: TGTGCCAGCAGAAGTGGGCGGAGCCGCAGCTCCTACGATCAGTACTTC. Its protein product is CASRSGRSRSSYDQYF.

Concerning this clonotype itself: Compared with germline, one end of the junction differs, possibly owing to a read error. V usage is TRBV11-2 and J usage is TRBJ2-1; D remains ambiguous. Germline CDR1 and CDR2: SGHAT and FQNNGV. This CDR3 comprises 13 residues. The CDR3 loop is CASTSELYNVQFF. The CDR3 DNA sequence: TGTGCCAGCACCTCTGAATTATACAATGTGCAGTTCTTC.

Worth noting for this clonotype: Compared with germline, one end of the junction differs, possibly owing to a read error. The chain recombines TRBV5-4 with TRBJ2-1, with TRBD2 identical over 8 bases. Germline loops: CDR1 SGHNT, CDR2 YYREEE (reference sequence). The CDR3 extends over 13 amino acids. The CDR3 is CATTSVRPNERFF. DNA of the CDR3: TGTGCCACGACTAGCGTGAGACCCAATGAGCGGTTCTTC.

A word on this clonotype: This likely comes from a read error, as the CDR3 has no conserved phenylalanine or tryptophan at its end. The DNA is omitted, as the CDR3 cannot be located on it reliably, and the CDR3 follows TCRdb's listing. V usage is TRBV28 and J usage is TRBJ1-5. CDR1 is MDHEN, CDR2 SYDVKM, per germline. The CDR3 has 15 residues if both end residues are counted. The chain's CDR3 is CASSPPGLSNQPQHL.

With regard to this clonotype: A read error may produce the germline difference seen at one junction end. The chain combines TRBV11-1 with TRBJ2-3; maybe TRBD2 (6 bases). This CDR3 comprises 14 residues. Germline V gene sequence: CDR1 SGHAT, CDR2 FQDESV (reference sequence). Here the CDR3 DNA reads TGTACCAGCAGCTTTGGAACTAGCACAGATACACAGTATTTT. This codes for CTSSFGTSTDTQYF.

This clonotype qualifies as medium-sized. The rearrangement links TRBV5-5 to TRBJ2-1, with 11 bases lining up with TRBD2. V trimming: 3 bases; J trimming: 7 bases; junction bases outside the gene matches: 9. CDR1 and CDR2 from the germline V gene are SGHKS and YYEKEE (reference sequence). CDR3 length equals 16 residues. CDR3 region: CASSSLGTSGGNEQFF. CDR3 sequence (DNA): TGTGCCAGCAGCTCCTTAGGGACTAGCGGCGGGAATGAGCAGTTCTTC.

Comment on this clonotype: A much larger clone is a single base away; this may be a read error. The chain carries TRBV5-1 and TRBJ1-1; D unclear. The CDR3 has 13 residues. Germline V gene lookup returns CDR1 SGHRS and CDR2 YFSETQ. V lost 0 bases and J lost 12, with 15 bases in between. The CDR3 here is CASSLEPSGWTFF. The CDR3 nucleotides read TGCGCCAGCAGCTTGGAACCGTCGGGTTGGACTTTCTTT.

The chain couples TRBV29-1 to TRBJ2-3; 12 bases line up with TRBD1. Germline values: CDR1 SQVTM, CDR2 ANQGSEA. The CDR3 covers 14 residues. CDR3 nucleotides: TGCAGTGGGGGACAGGGGGCGCTCACAGATACGCAGTATTTT. Protein product: CSGGQGALTDTQYF.

The rearrangement uses TRBV29-1 and TRBJ2-3, with D perhaps matching TRBD1 or TRBD2 (5 bases each). Germline CDR1 and CDR2: SQVTM and ANQGSEA. Trimming removed 7 bases from V and 0 bases from J, with 20 bases in between. This CDR3 has 16 amino acids. For the CDR3, the DNA is TGCAGCGACGGGATGGGGGACGAGACTAGCACAGATACGCAGTATTTT. Its translation is CSDGMGDETSTDTQYF.

Note on this clonotype: The conserved final phenylalanine or tryptophan is absent from the CDR3, which likely points to a read error. The rearrangement uses TRBV11-1 and TRBJ2-7; possibly TRBD2 for D (5 bases). CDR3 length equals 17 residues. In germline, CDR1 is SGHAT, CDR2 FQDESV (reference sequence). The CDR3 DNA reads as TGTGTCAGCAGCTTAGGGCCGGCGGGTGAAAGCTCCTACGAGCAGTACTCT. This sequence encodes CVSSLGPAGESSYEQYS.

This clonotype was observed once. Given the absence of the conserved phenylalanine or tryptophan at the CDR3 end, a read error is likely. This chain joins TRBV29-1 and TRBJ1-1; D perhaps matches TRBD1 (6 bases). The CDR3 runs to 12 residues. Germline loops: CDR1 SQVTM, CDR2 ANQGSEA. CDR3 in amino acids: CSVSQGRAEAFS. CDR3 DNA sequence: TGTAGCGTCTCACAGGGCAGGGCTGAAGCTTTCTCT.

This chain uses TRBV12-3 or TRBV12-4 with TRBJ1-2; possibly TRBD1 for D (5 bases). With 6 bases removed from V and 3 bases from J, the gap between germline ends came to 11 bases. This CDR3 contains 13 residues. CDR3 amino acids: CASRPRDDYGYTF. The CDR3 coding sequence is TGTGCCAGCAGACCCCGGGACGACTATGGCTACACCTTC.

To note about this clonotype: The junction departs from germline at one end; a sequencing error may be responsible. The chain has TRBV4-2 and TRBJ2-7; possibly TRBD1 or TRBD2 for D (5 bases each). Germline V gene sequence: CDR1 LGHNA, CDR2 YNFKEQ. The length of the CDR3 is 15 residues. The CDR3 reads CANSQERDRPYEHYF. The DNA of the CDR3 is TGTGCCAACAGCCAAGAAAGGGACCGACCGTACGAGCACTACTTC.

Notes on this clonotype: At one boundary the junction diverges from the germline segment, which might be a read error. The V gene is TRBV14, the J gene TRBJ2-1; D might be TRBD1 (5 bases). The V gene's germline CDR1 is SGHDN and CDR2 FVKESK. The CDR3 is 16 amino acids. The CDR3 here is CASSPRTLLGYNEQFF. The DNA of the CDR3 is TGTGCCAGCAGCCCTAGGACACTGTTGGGGTACAATGAGCAGTTTTTC.

Concerning this clonotype itself: A much larger clone sits a single nucleotide away, making a read error possible. The chain carries TRBV10-3 and TRBJ1-5; D unclear. Deletions cut 3 bases from V and 2 bases from J, with 8 bases between. This CDR3 has 14 amino acids. From germline, CDR1 is ENHRY and CDR2 SYGVKD. CDR3 sequence: CAISDSWGNQPQHF. The CDR3 coding sequence is TGTGCCATCAGTGACAGTTGGGGCAATCAGCCCCAGCATTTT.

Comment on this clonotype: Given a much more abundant clone one base away, this may be a read error. The J gene is TRBJ2-1, the V gene TRBV7-9; 9 nucleotides align to TRBD2. The V gene's germline CDR1 is SEHNR and CDR2 FQNEAQ (reference sequence). The CDR3 sequence is 13 residues long. The DNA for the CDR3 is TGTGTCAGCAGCTCCATTCAACTGACTAGCGGCCTCTTC. Its translation: CVSSSIQLTSGLF.

This clonotype was counted a single time. One junction end disagrees with the germline gene, perhaps due to a read error. V is TRBV5-4 and J is TRBJ2-2; 8 bases are a match to TRBD2. From germline, CDR1 is SGHNT and CDR2 YYREEE (reference sequence). The CDR3 is 15 amino acids. The CDR3 protein is CANSLSGGPTGELFF. In DNA, the CDR3 is TGTGCCAACAGCCTATCGGGAGGGCCCACCGGGGAGCTGTTTTTT.

About this clonotype itself: An end of the junction does not agree with germline; a read error may underlie this. J is TRBJ1-6 and V is TRBV6-5, with D perhaps TRBD1 (5 bases). Germline CDR1 is MNHEY and CDR2 is SVGAGI. The CDR3 covers 16 residues. The CDR3 sequence: CANSSGRRGRNSPLHF. CDR3 DNA: TGTGCCAACAGTTCCGGGAGAAGGGGCCGGAATTCACCCCTCCACTTT.